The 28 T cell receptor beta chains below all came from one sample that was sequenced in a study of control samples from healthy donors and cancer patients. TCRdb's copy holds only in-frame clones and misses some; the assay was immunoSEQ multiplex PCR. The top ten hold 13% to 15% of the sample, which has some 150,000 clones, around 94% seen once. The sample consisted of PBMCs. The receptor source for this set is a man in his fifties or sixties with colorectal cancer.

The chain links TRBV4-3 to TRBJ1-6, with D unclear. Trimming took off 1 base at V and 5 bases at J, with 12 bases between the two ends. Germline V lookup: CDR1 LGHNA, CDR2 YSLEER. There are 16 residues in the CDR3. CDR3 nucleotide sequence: TGCGCCAGCAGCCAAGGCCTTACAAGAAATAATTCACCCCTCCACTTT. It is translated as CASSQGLTRNNSPLHF.

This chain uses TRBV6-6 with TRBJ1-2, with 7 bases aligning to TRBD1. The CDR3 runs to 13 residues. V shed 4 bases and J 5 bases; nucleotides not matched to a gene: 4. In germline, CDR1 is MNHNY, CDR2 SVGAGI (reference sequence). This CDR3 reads CASSFGQEYGYTF. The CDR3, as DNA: TGTGCCAGCAGTTTTGGACAGGAGTATGGCTACACCTTC.

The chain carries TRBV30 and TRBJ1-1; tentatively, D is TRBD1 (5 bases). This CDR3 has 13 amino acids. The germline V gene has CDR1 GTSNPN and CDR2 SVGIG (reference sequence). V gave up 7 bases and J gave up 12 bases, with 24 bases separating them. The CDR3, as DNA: TGTGCCTCTTTAATCCGGGACCTAGGCTCCACTTTCTTT. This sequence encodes CASLIRDLGSTFF.

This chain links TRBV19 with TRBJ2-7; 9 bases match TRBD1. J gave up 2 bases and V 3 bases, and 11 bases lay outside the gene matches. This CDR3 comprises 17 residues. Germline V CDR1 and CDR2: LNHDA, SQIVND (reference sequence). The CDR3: CASSIGVGTGSPYEQYF. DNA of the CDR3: TGTGCCAGTAGTATCGGCGTGGGGACAGGGAGTCCCTACGAGCAGTACTTC.

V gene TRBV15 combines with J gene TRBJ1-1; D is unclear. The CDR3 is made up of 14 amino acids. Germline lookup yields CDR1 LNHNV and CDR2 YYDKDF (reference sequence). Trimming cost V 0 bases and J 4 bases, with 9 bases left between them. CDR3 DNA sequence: TGTGCCACCAGCAGAGATACGGGTCGCACTGAAGCTTTCTTT. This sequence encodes CATSRDTGRTEAFF. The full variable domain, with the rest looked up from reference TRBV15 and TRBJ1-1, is DAMVIQNPRYQVTQFGKPVTLSCSQTLNHNVMYWYQQKSSQAPKLLFHYYDKDFNNEADTPDNFQSRRPNTSFCFLDIRSPGLGDTAMYLCATSRDTGRTEAFFGQGTRLTVV.

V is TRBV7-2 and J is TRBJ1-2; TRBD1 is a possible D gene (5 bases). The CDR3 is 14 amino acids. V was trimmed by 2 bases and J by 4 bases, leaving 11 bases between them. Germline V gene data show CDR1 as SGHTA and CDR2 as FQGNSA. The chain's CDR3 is CASSLNGGGYGYTF. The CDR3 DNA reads TGTGCCAGCAGCTTAAACGGGGGAGGCTATGGCTACACCTTC.

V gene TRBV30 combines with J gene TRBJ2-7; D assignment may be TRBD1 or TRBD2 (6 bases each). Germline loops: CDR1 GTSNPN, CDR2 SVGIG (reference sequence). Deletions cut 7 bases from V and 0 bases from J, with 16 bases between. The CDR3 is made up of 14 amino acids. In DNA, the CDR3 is TGTGCCTTACTAGACAGGAGGGTCTCCTACGAGCAGTACTTC. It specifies CALLDRRVSYEQYF.

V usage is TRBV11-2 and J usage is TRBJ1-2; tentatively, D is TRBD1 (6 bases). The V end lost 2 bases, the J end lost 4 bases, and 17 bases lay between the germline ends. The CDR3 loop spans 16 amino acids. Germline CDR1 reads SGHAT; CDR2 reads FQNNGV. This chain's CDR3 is CASSLRPGDRSYGYTF. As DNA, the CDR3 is TGTGCCAGCAGCTTACGACCAGGGGACCGGAGCTATGGCTACACCTTC.

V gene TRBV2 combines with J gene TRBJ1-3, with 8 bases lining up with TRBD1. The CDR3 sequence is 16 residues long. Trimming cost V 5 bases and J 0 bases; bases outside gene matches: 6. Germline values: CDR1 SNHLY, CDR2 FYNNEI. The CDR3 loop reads CASSSQGQGSGNTIYF. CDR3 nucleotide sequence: TGTGCCAGCAGTTCCCAAGGACAGGGCTCTGGAAACACCATATATTTT.

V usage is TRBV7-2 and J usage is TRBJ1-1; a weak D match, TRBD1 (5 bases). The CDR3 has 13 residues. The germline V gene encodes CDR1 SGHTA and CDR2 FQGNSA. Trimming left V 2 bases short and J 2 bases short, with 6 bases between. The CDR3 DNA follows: TGTGCCAGCAGCTTACAGGGAAACACTGAAGCTTTCTTT. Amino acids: CASSLQGNTEAFF.

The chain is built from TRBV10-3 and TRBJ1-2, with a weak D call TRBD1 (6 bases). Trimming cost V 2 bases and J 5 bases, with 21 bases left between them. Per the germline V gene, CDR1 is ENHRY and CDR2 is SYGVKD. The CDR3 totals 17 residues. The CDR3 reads CAISEGYTGKRRYGYTF. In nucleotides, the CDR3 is TGTGCCATCAGTGAGGGTTACACAGGGAAAAGGAGGTATGGCTACACCTTC.

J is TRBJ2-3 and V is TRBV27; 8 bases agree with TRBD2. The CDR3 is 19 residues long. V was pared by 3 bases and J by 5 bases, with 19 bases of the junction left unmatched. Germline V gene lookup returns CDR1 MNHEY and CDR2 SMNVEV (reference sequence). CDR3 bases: TGTGCCAGCAGTTTTTACGAGCTCTCCAGCGGGGGTGAACGAGATACGCAGTATTTT. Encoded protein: CASSFYELSSGGERDTQYF.

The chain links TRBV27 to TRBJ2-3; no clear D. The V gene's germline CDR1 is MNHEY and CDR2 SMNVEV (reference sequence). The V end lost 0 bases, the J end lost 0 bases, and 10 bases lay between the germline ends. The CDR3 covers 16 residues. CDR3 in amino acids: CASSLSWVQSTDTQYF. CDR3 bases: TGTGCCAGCAGTTTATCCTGGGTGCAGAGCACAGATACGCAGTATTTT.

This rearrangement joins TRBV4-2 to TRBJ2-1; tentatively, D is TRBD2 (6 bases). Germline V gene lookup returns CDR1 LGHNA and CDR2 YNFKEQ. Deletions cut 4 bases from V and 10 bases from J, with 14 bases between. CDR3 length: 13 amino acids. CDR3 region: CASSRRPGEEQFF. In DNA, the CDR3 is TGTGCCAGCAGCCGACGGCCGGGGGAGGAGCAGTTCTTC.

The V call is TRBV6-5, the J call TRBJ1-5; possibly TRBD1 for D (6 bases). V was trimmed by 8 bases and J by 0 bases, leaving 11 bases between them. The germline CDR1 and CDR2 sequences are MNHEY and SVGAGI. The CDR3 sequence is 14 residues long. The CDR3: CASVQGNSNQPQHF. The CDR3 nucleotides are TGTGCCAGCGTACAGGGAAATAGCAATCAGCCCCAGCATTTT.

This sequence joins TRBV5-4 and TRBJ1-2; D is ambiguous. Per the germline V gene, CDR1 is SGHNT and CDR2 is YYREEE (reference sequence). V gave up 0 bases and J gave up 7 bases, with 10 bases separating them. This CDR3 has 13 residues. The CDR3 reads CASSLDRAGGYTF. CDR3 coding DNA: TGTGCCAGCAGCTTGGATCGGGCGGGTGGCTACACCTTC. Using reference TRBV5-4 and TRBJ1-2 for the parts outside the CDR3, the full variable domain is ETGVTQSPTHLIKTRGQQVTLRCSSQSGHNTVSWYQQALGQGPQFIFQYYREEENGRGNFPPRFSGLQFPNYSSELNVNALELDDSALYLCASSLDRAGGYTFGSGTRLTVV.

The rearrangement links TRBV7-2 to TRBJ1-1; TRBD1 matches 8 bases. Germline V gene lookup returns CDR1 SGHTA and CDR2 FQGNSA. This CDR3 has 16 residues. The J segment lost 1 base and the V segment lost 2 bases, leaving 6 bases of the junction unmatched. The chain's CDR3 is CASSLFRDRWNTEAFF. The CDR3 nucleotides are TGTGCCAGCAGCTTATTCCGGGACAGGTGGAACACTGAAGCTTTCTTT. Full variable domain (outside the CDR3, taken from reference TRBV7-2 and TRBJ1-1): GAGVSQSPSNKVTEKGKDVELRCDPISGHTALYWYRQSLGQGLEFLIYFQGNSAPDKSGLPSDRFSAERTGGSVSTLTIQRTQQEDSAVYLCASSLFRDRWNTEAFFGQGTRLTVV.

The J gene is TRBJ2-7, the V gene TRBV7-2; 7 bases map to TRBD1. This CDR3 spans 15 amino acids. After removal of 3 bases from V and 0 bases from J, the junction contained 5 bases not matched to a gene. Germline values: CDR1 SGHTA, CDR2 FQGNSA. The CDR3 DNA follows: TGTGCCAGCAGCTTGGCGCCAGGGGGCTCCTACGAGCAGTACTTC. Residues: CASSLAPGGSYEQYF.

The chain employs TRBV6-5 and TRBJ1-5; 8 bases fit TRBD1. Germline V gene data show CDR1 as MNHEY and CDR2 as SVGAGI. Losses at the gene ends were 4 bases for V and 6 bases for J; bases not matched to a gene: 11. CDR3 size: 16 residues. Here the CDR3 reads CASSLKGQGATQPQHF. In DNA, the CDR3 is TGTGCCAGCAGTTTAAAAGGGCAGGGGGCGACTCAGCCCCAGCATTTT.

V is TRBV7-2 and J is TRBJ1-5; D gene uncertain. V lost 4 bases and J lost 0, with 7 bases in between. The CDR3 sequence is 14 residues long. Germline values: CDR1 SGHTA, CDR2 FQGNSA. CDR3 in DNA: TGTGCCAGCAGCTCGGACGTTAGCAATCAGCCCCAGCATTTT. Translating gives CASSSDVSNQPQHF. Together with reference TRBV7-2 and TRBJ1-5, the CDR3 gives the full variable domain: GAGVSQSPSNKVTEKGKDVELRCDPISGHTALYWYRQSLGQGLEFLIYFQGNSAPDKSGLPSDRFSAERTGGSVSTLTIQRTQQEDSAVYLCASSSDVSNQPQHFGDGTRLSIL.

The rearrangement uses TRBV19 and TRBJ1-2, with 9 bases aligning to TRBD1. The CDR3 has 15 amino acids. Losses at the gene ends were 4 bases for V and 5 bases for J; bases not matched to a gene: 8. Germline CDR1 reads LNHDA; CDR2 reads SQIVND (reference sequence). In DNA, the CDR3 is TGTGCCAGTAGTACCCCGGGACAGGGAGGATATGGCTACACCTTC. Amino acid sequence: CASSTPGQGGYGYTF.

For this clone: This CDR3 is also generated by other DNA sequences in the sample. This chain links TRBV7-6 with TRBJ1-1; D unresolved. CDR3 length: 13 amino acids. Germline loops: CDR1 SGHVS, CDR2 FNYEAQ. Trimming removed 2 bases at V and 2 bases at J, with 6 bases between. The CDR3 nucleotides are TGTGCCAGCAGCTTACAGGAAAACACTGAAGCTTTCTTT. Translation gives CASSLQENTEAFF.

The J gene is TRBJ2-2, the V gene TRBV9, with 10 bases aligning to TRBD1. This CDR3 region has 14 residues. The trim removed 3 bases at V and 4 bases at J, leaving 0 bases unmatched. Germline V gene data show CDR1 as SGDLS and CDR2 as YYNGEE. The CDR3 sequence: CASSGQGATGELFF. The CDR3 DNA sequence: TGTGCCAGCAGCGGACAGGGGGCCACCGGGGAGCTGTTTTTT. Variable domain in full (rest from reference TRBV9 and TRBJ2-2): DSGVTQTPKHLITATGQRVTLRCSPRSGDLSVYWYQQSLDQGLQFLIQYYNGEERAKGNILERFSAQQFPDLHSELNLSSLELGDSALYFCASSGQGATGELFFGEGSRLTVL.

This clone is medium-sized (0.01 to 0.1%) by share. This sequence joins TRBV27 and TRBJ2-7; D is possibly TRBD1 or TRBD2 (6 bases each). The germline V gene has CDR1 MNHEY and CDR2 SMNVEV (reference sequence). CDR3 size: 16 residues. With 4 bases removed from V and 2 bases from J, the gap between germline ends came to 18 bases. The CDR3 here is CASSSLQGRGTYEQYF. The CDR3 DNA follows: TGTGCCAGCAGTTCTCTACAGGGTCGGGGGACCTACGAGCAGTACTTC.

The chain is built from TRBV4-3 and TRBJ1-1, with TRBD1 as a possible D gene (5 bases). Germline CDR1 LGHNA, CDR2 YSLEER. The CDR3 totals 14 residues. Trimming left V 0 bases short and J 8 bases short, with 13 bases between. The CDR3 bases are TGCGCCAGCAGCCAAGATCTGGGACCAAGGGAAGCTTTCTTT. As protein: CASSQDLGPREAFF.

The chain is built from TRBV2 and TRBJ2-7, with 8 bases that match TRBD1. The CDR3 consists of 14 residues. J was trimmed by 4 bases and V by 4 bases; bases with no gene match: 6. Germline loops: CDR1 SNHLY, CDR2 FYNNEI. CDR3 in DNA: TGTGCCAGCAGTGGTCAGGGGGCGTTGTACGAGCAGTACTTC. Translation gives CASSGQGALYEQYF.

The CDR3 loop reads CASRPGLAGTDTQYF. In nucleotides, the CDR3 is TGTGCCAGCAGACCCGGACTAGCGGGGACAGATACGCAGTATTTT. This rearrangement joins TRBV7-2 to TRBJ2-3; 12 nucleotides align to TRBD2. The germline gives CDR1 SGHTA, CDR2 FQGNSA. This CDR3 has 15 amino acids. The V segment lost 6 bases and the J segment 3 bases; nucleotides outside the gene matches: 4.

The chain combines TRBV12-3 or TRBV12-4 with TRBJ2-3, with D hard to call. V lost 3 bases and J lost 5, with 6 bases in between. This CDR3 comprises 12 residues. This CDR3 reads CASSFGRDTQYF. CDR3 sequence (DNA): TGTGCCAGCAGTTTTGGCAGAGATACGCAGTATTTT.